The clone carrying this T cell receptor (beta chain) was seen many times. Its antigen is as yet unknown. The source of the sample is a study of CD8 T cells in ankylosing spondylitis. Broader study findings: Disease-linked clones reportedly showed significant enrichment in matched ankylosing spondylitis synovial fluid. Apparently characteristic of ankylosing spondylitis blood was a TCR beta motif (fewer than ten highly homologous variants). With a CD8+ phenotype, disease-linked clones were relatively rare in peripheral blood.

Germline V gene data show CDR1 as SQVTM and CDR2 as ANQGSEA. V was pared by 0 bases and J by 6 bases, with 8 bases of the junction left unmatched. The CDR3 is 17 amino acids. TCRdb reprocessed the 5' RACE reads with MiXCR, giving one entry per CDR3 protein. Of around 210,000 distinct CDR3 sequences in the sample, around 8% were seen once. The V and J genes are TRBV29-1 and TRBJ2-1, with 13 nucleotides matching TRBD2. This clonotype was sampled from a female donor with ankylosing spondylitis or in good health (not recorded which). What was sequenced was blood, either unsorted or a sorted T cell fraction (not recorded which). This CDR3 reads CSVEDMTSGRPRNEQFF. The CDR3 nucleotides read TGCAGCGTTGAAGATATGACTAGCGGGAGGCCACGCAATGAGCAGTTCTTC.